This entry lists 10 T cell receptor beta chains sequenced from one sample in a study of T cells after yellow fever vaccination. TCRdb called the 5' RACE reads again in MiXCR, with one record for every CDR3 protein. Of over 100,000 distinct CDR3 sequences listed, 8.4% are singletons. Sequenced material: CD8+ T cells sorted from PBMCs, taken 45 days after the yellow fever booster vaccination. The receptor source for this set is a man under 40 who received the YFV17D yellow fever vaccine.

This clonotype came up many times. The chain combines TRBV6-5 with TRBJ2-3; 9 bases align to TRBD2. V lost 2 bases, J lost 0 bases, and 0 bases stayed unmatched. CDR3 length equals 15 residues. Germline V CDR1 and CDR2: MNHEY, SVGAGI. DNA for the CDR3: TGTGCCAGCAGTTACCTAGCGGGGAGCACAGATACGCAGTATTTT. Amino acids: CASSYLAGSTDTQYF.

This clonotype was recorded many times. The V gene is TRBV10-3, the J gene TRBJ2-7; D is uncertain. Trimming stripped 2 bases from V and 7 bases from J, with 18 bases between. Germline V gene data show CDR1 as ENHRY and CDR2 as SYGVKD. The CDR3 runs to 15 residues. This CDR3 reads CAISEEQTSFLEQYF. CDR3 DNA sequence: TGTGCCATCAGTGAGGAGCAGACCTCTTTTTTGGAGCAGTACTTC.

This clonotype came up many times. The CDR3 DNA is TGCAGCGTTGTGATAGGAGGGTTAGAGACCCAGTACTTC. This sequence encodes CSVVIGGLETQYF. The rearrangement uses TRBV29-1 and TRBJ2-5; maybe TRBD2 (6 bases). V was trimmed by 4 bases and J by 4 bases, leaving 13 bases between them. CDR3 length: 13 amino acids. Germline V gives CDR1 SQVTM, CDR2 ANQGSEA.

This clonotype was detected ten times or more. The V and J genes are TRBV7-2 and TRBJ2-1, with 9 nucleotides matching TRBD2. The CDR3 consists of 16 residues. V dropped 5 bases and J dropped 2; count of bases not matched to a gene: 7. CDR1 and CDR2 from the germline V gene are SGHTA and FQGNSA. The CDR3: CASSPPSGTTYNEQFF. In nucleotides, the CDR3 is TGTGCCAGCAGCCCGCCTAGCGGGACAACCTACAATGAGCAGTTCTTC.

This clonotype showed up many times. The V call is TRBV20-1, the J call TRBJ2-2, with D uncertain. This CDR3 is built from 11 residues. Germline V lookup: CDR1 DFQATT, CDR2 SNEGSKA (reference sequence). Trimming stripped 6 bases from V and 8 bases from J, with 10 bases between. CDR3 amino acids: CSAPEMGELFF. The CDR3 DNA follows: TGCAGTGCCCCCGAAATGGGGGAGCTGTTTTTT.

Regarding this clonotype: This may be a read error, as it is one base from a much larger clone. CDR3 coding DNA: TGTGCCAGCAGCTTAGCAGGAGGGGATCAGCCCCAGTATTTT. Encoded protein: CASSLAGGDQPQYF. This rearrangement joins TRBV7-9 to TRBJ1-5; tentatively, D is TRBD2 (6 bases). The J call is in doubt because the DNA end fits TRBJ2-3 better. Germline-derived CDR1 and CDR2 are SEHNR and FQNEAQ (reference sequence). This CDR3 is built from 14 residues.

CDR3 coding DNA: TGCGCCAGCACCTCGGGACAGGGAGGGGGGAAAAACACCGGGGAGCTGTTTTTT. This codes for CASTSGQGGGKNTGELFF. The V call is TRBV4-3, the J call TRBJ2-2; 9 bases match TRBD1. CDR3 length equals 18 residues. From germline, CDR1 is LGHNA and CDR2 YSLEER. V trimming: 7 bases; J trimming: 2 bases; junction bases outside the gene matches: 14.

This clonotype was seen many times. The rearrangement joins TRBV20-1 to TRBJ2-7, with D tentatively TRBD2 (6 bases). V lost 3 bases, J lost 7 bases, and 16 bases lay in between. The germline CDR1 and CDR2 sequences are DFQATT and SNEGSKA (reference sequence). The CDR3 loop spans 13 amino acids. The CDR3 region has the DNA TGCAGTGCTAGCGCCGGGACTTTGCGTGAGCAGTACTTC. The encoded protein is CSASAGTLREQYF.

Ten or more counts support this clonotype. The CDR3 nucleotides read TGCAGTGCTAGAGATGATCAGTCTCTCCCCTACGAGCAGTACTTC. It specifies CSARDDQSLPYEQYF. The V call is TRBV20-1, the J call TRBJ2-7; no clear D. The CDR3 sequence is 15 residues long. V lost 0 bases and J lost 2, with 14 bases in between. Per the germline V gene, CDR1 is DFQATT and CDR2 is SNEGSKA (reference sequence).

This chain uses TRBV4-3 with TRBJ1-3; D gene ambiguous. V was clipped by 0 bases and J by 4 bases, with 7 bases between them. This CDR3 is built from 14 residues. CDR1 and CDR2 (germline): LGHNA, YSLEER. DNA of the CDR3: TGCGCCAGCAGCCAAGATACGGGGGGAAACACCATATATTTT. Protein: CASSQDTGGNTIYF.